These 20 T cell receptor beta chains originate from one sample sequenced in a study of blood T cell repertoires in COVID-19. Clones were sequenced by immunoSEQ multiplex PCR, and TCRdb holds only the in-frame ones, with some missing. Among some 80,000 clones, about nine tenths were seen once, and the ten largest hold 2.5% to 3%. Input material: peripheral blood. The receptor source for this set is a human donor in a cohort sampled during active COVID-19.

The gene calls are TRBV4-3 and TRBJ2-1; 14 bases fit TRBD2. This CDR3 has 21 amino acids. Germline V gives CDR1 LGHNA, CDR2 YSLEER. Losses at the gene ends were 4 bases for V and 8 bases for J; bases not matched to a gene: 22. The CDR3 loop reads CASSLLVTSGTSGGRGDEQFF. For the CDR3, the DNA is TGCGCCAGCAGCCTCTTGGTAACATCCGGGACTAGCGGGGGCCGGGGGGATGAGCAGTTCTTC.

V and J are TRBV7-2 and TRBJ2-1; D may be TRBD2 (6 bases). The CDR3 runs to 14 residues. Germline V gives CDR1 SGHTA, CDR2 FQGNSA. V lost 4 bases and J lost 2, with 9 bases in between. The CDR3 region has the DNA TGTGCCAGCAGCTGGGGGGAAACCTACAATGAGCAGTTCTTC. It specifies CASSWGETYNEQFF.

The chain couples TRBV5-4 to TRBJ1-2, with 11 bases matching TRBD1. CDR3 length equals 16 residues. The germline V gene has CDR1 SGHNT and CDR2 YYREEE (reference sequence). V lost 4 bases to trimming and J lost 2 bases; unmatched junction nucleotides: 7. The CDR3 loop is CASSPGTGGNNYGYTF. The CDR3 bases are TGTGCCAGCAGCCCTGGGACAGGGGGAAACAACTATGGCTACACCTTC.

The CDR3 DNA is TGTGCCAGCAGCCTACCCGGACAGGCCGGCGCTGAAGCTTTCTTT. It is translated as CASSLPGQAGAEAFF. The chain employs TRBV28 and TRBJ1-1; 7 bases match TRBD1. The junction had 13 bases not matched to a gene; V was cut back by 6 bases and J by 6 bases. The CDR3 extends over 15 amino acids. Germline-derived CDR1 and CDR2 are MDHEN and SYDVKM.

This clone appeared once. The V gene is TRBV11-2, the J gene TRBJ2-3, with D tentatively TRBD2 (6 bases). Trimming removed 0 bases from V and 1 base from J, with 17 bases in between. The CDR3 length is 18 residues. From germline, CDR1 is SGHAT and CDR2 FQNNGV. The DNA of the CDR3 is TGTGCCAGCAGCTTAGACCCAGGCGCGCGGGGTCGCACAGATACGCAGTATTTT. This translates into CASSLDPGARGRTDTQYF.

The genes are TRBV5-1 and TRBJ1-1; D possibly corresponds to TRBD1 (5 bases). The CDR3 covers 15 residues. The germline gives CDR1 SGHRS, CDR2 YFSETQ. V shed 1 base and J shed 2 bases, with 12 bases lying between them. The DNA of the CDR3 is TGCGCCAGCAGCTTGTCCCCAGGGCTAAACACTGAAGCTTTCTTT. It yields the protein CASSLSPGLNTEAFF.

V and J are TRBV5-6 and TRBJ2-1; 7 positions match TRBD2. The CDR3 consists of 16 residues. Germline CDR1 and CDR2: SGHDT and YYEEEE. Trimming removed 4 bases from V and 1 base from J; junction bases left unmatched: 8. CDR3 sequence (DNA): TGTGCCAGCAGCGAATGGACTAGGGGATCCTACAATGAGCAGTTCTTC. Residues: CASSEWTRGSYNEQFF.

The chain's CDR3 is CASGGGTSGNTIYF. For the CDR3, the DNA is TGTGCCAGTGGCGGGGGTACCTCTGGAAACACCATATATTTT. V usage is TRBV19 and J usage is TRBJ1-3; D may be TRBD1 (5 bases). V dropped 8 bases and J dropped 0 bases, with 11 bases sitting between them. Germline CDR1 is LNHDA and CDR2 is SQIVND (reference sequence). The CDR3 length is 14 residues.

The J gene is TRBJ2-4, the V gene TRBV7-9, with TRBD2 as a possible D gene (5 bases). This CDR3 has 13 amino acids. The germline V gene encodes CDR1 SEHNR and CDR2 FQNEAQ (reference sequence). The V and J ends lost 3 bases and 4 bases respectively, with 7 bases between them. The CDR3 protein is CASSFEGKNIQYF. DNA of the CDR3: TGTGCCAGCAGCTTCGAGGGAAAAAACATTCAGTACTTC.

The chain employs TRBV7-9 and TRBJ1-2; TRBD1 aligns across 7 bases. The CDR3 contains 13 residues. Losses at the gene ends were 6 bases for V and 6 bases for J; bases not matched to a gene: 7. Germline V lookup: CDR1 SEHNR, CDR2 FQNEAQ (reference sequence). The CDR3 protein is CASSFDRVHGYTF. The CDR3 DNA reads TGTGCCAGCAGTTTTGACAGGGTCCATGGCTACACCTTC.

The chain employs TRBV14 and TRBJ1-2, with a weak D call TRBD1 (5 bases). CDR3 length: 13 amino acids. The ends were cut back, 4 bases at V and 8 bases at J, with 14 bases in the middle. The germline gives CDR1 SGHDN, CDR2 FVKESK. The CDR3 loop is CASSLPDRGGYTF. CDR3 DNA: TGTGCCAGCAGCCTGCCTGACCGGGGGGGCTACACCTTC.

The gene calls are TRBV6-4 and TRBJ2-3, with 10 bases that match TRBD1. The V gene's germline CDR1 is MRHNA and CDR2 SNTAGT. This CDR3 has 14 amino acids. The J segment lost 2 bases and the V segment lost 10 bases, leaving 6 bases of the junction unmatched. The CDR3 DNA reads as TGTGCCACCCTGGGGACAGGGGACACAGATACGCAGTATTTT. This gives the protein CATLGTGDTDTQYF.

In the case of this clone: The same CDR3 also results from other DNA sequences found in this sample. This chain links TRBV6-6 with TRBJ2-1; TRBD2 matches 7 bases. After removal of 5 bases from V and 3 bases from J, the junction contained 7 bases not matched to a gene. Germline CDR1 MNHNY, CDR2 SVGAGI (reference sequence). The CDR3 has 15 residues. CDR3 region: CASSPTSGVYNEQFF. The CDR3 DNA follows: TGTGCCAGCAGTCCCACAAGCGGGGTCTACAATGAGCAGTTCTTC.

This sequence joins TRBV11-2 and TRBJ2-3, with a weak D call TRBD2 (7 bases). V lost 7 bases to trimming and J lost 4 bases, with 24 bases between them. The CDR3 runs 17 residues. Germline CDR1 SGHAT, CDR2 FQNNGV. The CDR3 DNA is TGTGCCAGCACCACGGGGAGGGGGGCCCGGGTTGCAGATACGCAGTATTTT. This translates into CASTTGRGARVADTQYF.

The chain is built from TRBV28 and TRBJ2-7; 8 bases agree with TRBD2. The CDR3 length is 15 residues. Trimming at V came to 1 base and at J to 1 base, leaving 3 bases not matched to a gene. Germline V gives CDR1 MDHEN, CDR2 SYDVKM. The CDR3 DNA follows: TGTGCCAGCAGTTTATCGGCGGGAGGTTCCTACGAGCAGTACTTC. This codes for CASSLSAGGSYEQYF.

The rearrangement links TRBV23-1 to TRBJ2-7; D may be TRBD2 (7 bases). TRBV23-1 is reported as an ORF; its role is uncertain. Trimming took 4 bases from V and 3 from J, leaving 10 bases between them. The CDR3 consists of 13 residues. The CDR3 is CASSLGGDYEQYF. CDR3 DNA sequence: TGCGCCAGCAGTCTAGGGGGGGACTACGAGCAGTACTTC.

This chain links TRBV7-9 with TRBJ2-1, with TRBD1 matching over 7 bases. The CDR3 extends over 14 amino acids. Trimming removed 7 bases from V and 2 bases from J; junction bases left unmatched: 5. CDR1 is SEHNR and CDR2 is FQNEAQ in the germline V gene (reference sequence). The DNA of the CDR3 is TGTGCCAGCACCGGACAGGTTCCCTACAATGAGCAGTTCTTC. The encoded protein is CASTGQVPYNEQFF.

The rearrangement links TRBV18 to TRBJ2-3; weak D call: TRBD2 (5 bases). Germline assignment: CDR1 KGHSH and CDR2 LQKENI. This CDR3 contains 14 residues. With 3 bases removed from V and 4 bases from J, the gap between germline ends came to 11 bases. The CDR3 nucleotides are TGTGCCAGCTCACCGGGGAGCCTCCCAGATACGCAGTATTTT. Translated, it gives CASSPGSLPDTQYF.

DNA of the CDR3: TGTGCCAGCAGCAAACGGATGACTAGCGGGGGGGCCTACAATGAGCAGTTCTTC. It is translated as CASSKRMTSGGAYNEQFF. The chain has TRBV7-8 and TRBJ2-1; TRBD2 matches at 14 bases. The CDR3 is made up of 18 amino acids. The junction had 8 bases not matched to a gene; V was cut back by 5 bases and J by 2 bases. Germline values: CDR1 SGHVS, CDR2 FQNEAQ.

The gene calls are TRBV18 and TRBJ2-3; 13 bases fit TRBD2. Germline assignment: CDR1 KGHSH and CDR2 LQKENI. V dropped 3 bases and J dropped 7; count of bases not matched to a gene: 7. There are 16 residues in the CDR3. The CDR3 sequence is CASSPRLAGGPNTQYF. For the CDR3, the DNA is TGTGCCAGCTCACCCCGACTAGCGGGAGGACCAAATACGCAGTATTTT.